This T cell receptor (beta chain) stems from a study of T cells in women clearing cervical HPV infection. General study findings and limits: CIN3+ cases had significantly higher TCR repertoire richness than controls, but evenness did not differ.

V lost 3 bases and J lost 8; bases outside the gene matches: 3. Germline CDR1 DFQATT, CDR2 SNEGSKA (reference sequence). This CDR3 contains 14 residues. Of note for this clone: Its matching antigen is unknown. From the germline J gene comes the end of the CDR3, since the read stops 3 residues before it.

Method: immunoSEQ multiplex PCR; TCRdb's copy keeps in-frame clones and lacks some. This sample's clone table lists some 40,000 clones. The sample taken for sequencing was blood buffy coat. The V gene is TRBV20-1, the J gene TRBJ2-1, with 14 bases that match TRBD2. The sequence was obtained from a woman between 18 and 75 years old with a cervical HPV16 infection that either progressed to CIN3+ or cleared (not recorded which). This chain's CDR3 is CSARGLAGVHEQFF. CDR3 DNA (partial): TGCAGTGCTAGGGGACTAGCGGGAGTGCATGAG.